The 3 T cell receptor beta chains in this list originate from one sample, sequenced in a study of CD8+ T cells in alopecia areata. After isolation, RNA underwent reverse transcription to generate cDNA as the sequencing template. Produced via immunoSEQ multiplex PCR; TCRdb's table is partial and in-frame only. The sample holds 150,000 to 250,000 clones, 55% to 70% seen once. Noted treatment: oral pan-JAK inhibitor, 5-10 mg twice daily. Specimen: CD4+ T cells sorted from blood, collected at week 24, from a patient treated with tofacitinib. Every receptor here comes from a human donor with alopecia areata.

This clone was counted a few times. The chain links TRBV29-1 to TRBJ2-3; D is possibly TRBD2 (5 bases). The CDR3 consists of 12 residues. From germline, CDR1 is SQVTM and CDR2 ANQGSEA. Trimming took 6 bases from V and 9 from J, leaving 16 bases between them. In DNA form, the CDR3 reads TGCAGCGTGGACCGGGGTGTGCCGACGCAGTATTTT. Its protein product is CSVDRGVPTQYF.

This clone was counted between two and nine times. The chain carries TRBV6-5 and TRBJ2-7; possibly TRBD2 for D (5 bases). The CDR3 sequence is 16 residues long. The V gene lost 0 bases and the J gene lost 0 bases, with 12 bases spanning the gap. CDR1 MNHEY and CDR2 SVGAGI come from the germline V gene. CDR3 in amino acids: CASSYSRVGSSYEQYF. CDR3 DNA sequence: TGTGCCAGCAGTTACTCGAGGGTGGGCTCCTCCTACGAGCAGTACTTC.

The CDR3 DNA reads as TGTGCCAGCAGCATCACAGGGGACTACACCTTC. Amino acids: CASSITGDYTF. The chain recombines TRBV9 with TRBJ1-2, with 7 bases aligning to TRBD1. Germline CDR1 and CDR2: SGDLS and YYNGEE. The CDR3 runs to 11 residues. Trimming at V came to 4 bases and at J to 10 bases, leaving 4 bases not matched to a gene.